The clone carrying this T cell receptor beta chain was seen ten or more times. Its antigen is as yet unknown. This record comes from a study of T-cell reconstitution after alpha-beta-depleted transplantation in children. The CDR3 spans 15 residues. The ends lost 5 bases at V and 4 bases at J; junction bases unmatched: 10. The TCRbeta library was prepared with unique molecular identifiers. TCRdb processed the PCR reads anew with MiXCR; each CDR3 protein has one entry. The sample records 200,000 to 250,000 distinct CDR3 sequences, 6.6% being singletons. Overall study findings and caveats: Expanded graft clones numbering several hundred reportedly gave rise to alpha-beta T cells about two months after transplant.

Sequenced here: PBMCs, sampled before TCRalphabeta/CD19-depleted stem cell transplant. This clonotype was sampled from a boy aged 2 to 10 with acute lymphoblastic leukemia, due to receive a stem cell transplant. The gene calls are TRBV12-3 or TRBV12-4 and TRBJ2-7; 8 bases are shared with TRBD1. Written as DNA, the CDR3 is TGTGCCAGCAGTCGAGCGGACAGGGTAGTATACGAGCAGTACTTC. Translating gives CASSRADRVVYEQYF.